What follows are 28 T cell receptor beta chains derived from one specimen sequenced in a study of cytomegalovirus exposure and HLA in healthy donors. The PCR was carried out with 60 Vbeta primers and 13 Jbeta primers. Produced via immunoSEQ multiplex PCR; TCRdb's table is partial and in-frame only. This sample's clone table lists some 30,000 clones. Material: PBMCs. Receptor source: a female donor in good health and CMV-seronegative.

Written as DNA, the CDR3 is TGTGCCAGCAGCCCCGTTGGGGGGTGGTACGAGCAGTACTTC. It is translated as CASSPVGGWYEQYF. This chain connects TRBV14 to TRBJ2-7; TRBD2 is a possible D gene (6 bases). The CDR3 contains 14 residues. Germline CDR1 is SGHDN and CDR2 is FVKESK. With 4 bases removed from V and 4 bases from J, the gap between germline ends came to 14 bases.

The rearrangement links TRBV5-6 to TRBJ2-7; D is possibly TRBD2 (5 bases). This CDR3 is 13 amino acids long. V lost 3 bases, J lost 2 bases, and 9 bases lay in between. Germline V gene sequence: CDR1 SGHDT, CDR2 YYEEEE. The CDR3 loop is CASSSTTPYEQYF. In nucleotides, the CDR3 is TGTGCCAGCAGCTCGACTACTCCCTACGAGCAGTACTTC.

The V and J genes are TRBV5-4 and TRBJ2-7; TRBD2 matches 8 bases. CDR3 length equals 13 residues. The V and J ends lost 0 bases and 7 bases, in that order; junction bases with no gene match: 3. The germline CDR1 and CDR2 sequences are SGHNT and YYREEE (reference sequence). CDR3 amino acids: CASSLVLAGEQYF. DNA for the CDR3: TGTGCCAGCAGCTTGGTTTTAGCGGGGGAGCAGTACTTC.

The rearrangement links TRBV5-5 to TRBJ2-4; TRBD1 agrees at 10 bases. The V segment lost 4 bases and the J segment 8 bases; nucleotides outside the gene matches: 6. From germline, CDR1 is SGHKS and CDR2 YYEKEE (reference sequence). This CDR3 contains 14 residues. CDR3 loop: CASSPDRGGDIQYF. The CDR3 bases are TGTGCCAGCAGCCCGGACAGGGGGGGAGACATTCAGTACTTC.

The V gene is TRBV6-1, the J gene TRBJ1-5, with D perhaps TRBD1 (5 bases). CDR1 and CDR2 from the germline V gene are MNHNS and SASEGT. There are 14 residues in the CDR3. Deletions cut 6 bases from V and 5 bases from J, with 14 bases between. For the CDR3, the DNA is TGTGCCAGCAGGGTGATAGTAGGGGATCAGCCCCAGCATTTT. Amino acids: CASRVIVGDQPQHF.

The genes are TRBV4-1 and TRBJ1-2; no clear D. Germline assignment: CDR1 MGHRA and CDR2 YSYEKL. Trimming cost V 0 bases and J 2 bases, with 16 bases left between them. CDR3 size: 17 residues. The CDR3 is CASSQEVPSTPNYGYTF. Here the CDR3 DNA reads TGCGCCAGCAGCCAAGAGGTCCCTTCAACACCCAACTATGGCTACACCTTC.

The rearrangement joins TRBV7-8 to TRBJ1-5; a weak D match, TRBD1 (5 bases). Germline-derived CDR1 and CDR2 are SGHVS and FQNEAQ. The CDR3 covers 17 residues. V was cut by 1 base and J by 0 bases, with 13 bases left in between. The DNA for the CDR3 is TGTGCCAGCAGCTTAGAGGTTCAGGGTTATAGCAATCAGCCCCAGCATTTT. Its protein product is CASSLEVQGYSNQPQHF.

The chain links TRBV5-4 to TRBJ2-3; a weak D match, TRBD2 (6 bases). V was cut by 0 bases and J by 2 bases, with 16 bases left in between. This CDR3 spans 17 amino acids. Germline lookup yields CDR1 SGHNT and CDR2 YYREEE (reference sequence). CDR3 DNA sequence: TGTGCCAGCAGCTTGGCGGTTGCGGGGTTGAACACAGATACGCAGTATTTT. Its protein product is CASSLAVAGLNTDTQYF.

This chain links TRBV28 with TRBJ1-3; D is perhaps TRBD1 (5 bases). The CDR3 contains 11 residues. The germline V gene has CDR1 MDHEN and CDR2 SYDVKM. V shed 4 bases and J shed 11 bases, with 9 bases lying between them. CDR3 region: CASSSRVPIYF. DNA of the CDR3: TGTGCCAGCAGTTCCAGGGTTCCCATATATTTT.

The V call is TRBV5-1, the J call TRBJ2-3, with D possibly being TRBD1 (5 bases). Trimming stripped 0 bases from V and 1 base from J, with 9 bases between. The CDR3 length is 15 residues. CDR1 is SGHRS, CDR2 YFSETQ, per germline. DNA for the CDR3: TGCGCCAGCAGCTTGGAGGACACCGGCACAGATACGCAGTATTTT. Its protein product is CASSLEDTGTDTQYF.

This chain uses TRBV19 with TRBJ2-3; D gene uncertain. The ends were cut back, 1 base at V and 2 bases at J, with 10 bases in the middle. This CDR3 is built from 15 residues. Looked up from germline, CDR1 is LNHDA and CDR2 is SQIVND (reference sequence). In DNA, the CDR3 is TGTGCCAGTAGTATAGGCAGAGACTCCACAGATACGCAGTATTTT. Amino acids: CASSIGRDSTDTQYF. The full variable domain, with the rest looked up from reference TRBV19 and TRBJ2-3, is DGGITQSPKYLFRKEGQNVTLSCEQNLNHDAMYWYRQDPGQGLRLIYYSQIVNDFQKGDIAEGYSVSREKKESFPLTVTSAQKNPTAFYLCASSIGRDSTDTQYFGPGTRLTVL.

The chain recombines TRBV18 with TRBJ2-5; 8 bases line up with TRBD1. The tail of the sequence fits TRBJ2-7 better, so the J call may be wrong. The germline V gene encodes CDR1 KGHSH and CDR2 LQKENI. The CDR3 is 15 residues long. The CDR3 reads CASSPGTGITYEQYF. The CDR3 nucleotides are TGTGCCAGCTCACCCGGGACAGGCATTACCTACGAGCAGTACTTC.

V usage is TRBV6-5 and J usage is TRBJ2-5; D perhaps matches TRBD2 (7 bases). CDR3 size: 15 residues. V lost 4 bases and J 1 base, leaving 13 bases between the germline ends. Germline V gene lookup returns CDR1 MNHEY and CDR2 SVGAGI. The CDR3 coding sequence is TGTGCCAGCAGTTCCCCCGGGGGGCCCCAAGAGACCCAGTACTTC. The encoded protein is CASSSPGGPQETQYF.

V usage is TRBV6-4 and J usage is TRBJ1-5; D may be TRBD1 (5 bases). CDR1 MRHNA and CDR2 SNTAGT come from the germline V gene. The CDR3 has 15 residues. V lost 4 bases and J 1 base, leaving 11 bases between the germline ends. This CDR3 is CASSASGGSNQPQHF. In DNA form, the CDR3 reads TGTGCCAGCAGTGCCTCCGGGGGAAGCAATCAGCCCCAGCATTTT.

The genes are TRBV28 and TRBJ2-7; 11 bases are shared with TRBD2. Germline CDR1 and CDR2: MDHEN and SYDVKM. The CDR3 totals 18 residues. The junction had 14 bases not matched to a gene; V was cut back by 5 bases and J by 2 bases. This CDR3 reads CASSTRTPSGGIPYEQYF. CDR3 sequence (DNA): TGTGCCAGCAGTACTAGGACACCTAGCGGGGGGATACCCTACGAGCAGTACTTC. The entire variable domain, with the rest obtained from reference TRBV28 and TRBJ2-7, is as follows: DVKVTQSSRYLVKRTGEKVFLECVQDMDHENMFWYRQDPGLGLRLIYFSYDVKMKEKGDIPEGYSVSREKKERFSLILESASTNQTSMYLCASSTRTPSGGIPYEQYFGPGTRLTVT.

This chain connects TRBV5-1 to TRBJ2-7; TRBD1 aligns across 10 bases. CDR1 is SGHRS and CDR2 is YFSETQ in the germline V gene. The V and J ends lost 3 bases and 4 bases, in that order; junction bases with no gene match: 7. This CDR3 comprises 15 residues. CDR3: CASSSTGTGDYEQYF. The CDR3 DNA sequence: TGCGCCAGCAGCTCAACCGGGACAGGGGATTACGAGCAGTACTTC.

CDR3 DNA sequence: TGTGCCTGGGGGGGGGATAATAACTATCTTGGCTACACCTTC. As protein: CAWGGDNNYLGYTF. The chain carries TRBV30 and TRBJ1-2; maybe TRBD1 (5 bases). The CDR3 length is 14 residues. Trimming pared 5 bases from V and 7 bases from J, leaving 20 bases between. CDR1 is GTSNPN, CDR2 SVGIG, per germline (reference sequence).

A note on this clone: The sample contains more than one DNA sequence encoding this CDR3. The chain is built from TRBV2 and TRBJ2-7, with 9 bases identical to TRBD1. Germline V gene data show CDR1 as SNHLY and CDR2 as FYNNEI. This CDR3 comprises 13 residues. V dropped 5 bases and J dropped 2; count of bases not matched to a gene: 1. The CDR3 nucleotides are TGTGCCAGCAGTCGGGACAGGGCCTACGAGCAGTACTTC. Translating it yields CASSRDRAYEQYF.

The V gene is TRBV9, the J gene TRBJ1-6, with a possible D match to TRBD1 (6 bases). The CDR3 is 14 amino acids. V was trimmed by 4 bases and J by 7 bases, leaving 12 bases between them. CDR1 and CDR2 (germline): SGDLS, YYNGEE. The CDR3 reads CASSMKGGNSPLHF. In DNA, the CDR3 is TGTGCCAGCAGCATGAAGGGGGGGAATTCACCCCTCCACTTT.

This chain connects TRBV9 to TRBJ1-6, with a weak D call TRBD1 (6 bases). Trimming took 4 bases from V and 7 from J, leaving 9 bases between them. The CDR3 is 13 residues long. Germline lookup yields CDR1 SGDLS and CDR2 YYNGEE. The CDR3 loop is CASSITGNSPLHF. The CDR3 DNA reads as TGTGCCAGCAGCATCACAGGGAATTCACCCCTCCACTTT.

The gene calls are TRBV20-1 and TRBJ1-1; perhaps TRBD1 as D (5 bases). The germline V and J ends were trimmed by 7 bases and 7 bases, with 10 bases remaining between them. The CDR3 contains 10 residues. Looked up from germline, CDR1 is DFQATT and CDR2 is SNEGSKA (reference sequence). The CDR3 is CSGTFGEAFF. CDR3 nucleotide sequence: TGCAGTGGGACATTTGGTGAAGCTTTCTTT.

This chain uses TRBV18 with TRBJ1-1; TRBD1 aligns across 7 bases. V was pared by 2 bases and J by 7 bases, with 7 bases of the junction left unmatched. The CDR3 totals 14 residues. The V gene's germline CDR1 is KGHSH and CDR2 LQKENI. CDR3 bases: TGTGCCAGCTCACCAGAGACAGGGACCGGTGAAGCTTTCTTT. Amino acid sequence: CASSPETGTGEAFF.

The V and J genes are TRBV4-3 and TRBJ2-1, with 11 bases aligning to TRBD1. The trim removed 4 bases at V and 3 bases at J, leaving 5 bases unmatched. CDR1 LGHNA and CDR2 YSLEER come from the germline V gene. This CDR3 is built from 16 residues. CDR3 nucleotide sequence: TGCGCCAGCAGCCCTGGGGGGACAGGGGGCTACAATGAGCAGTTCTTC. This sequence encodes CASSPGGTGGYNEQFF.

Concerning this clone: This CDR3 is also generated by other DNA sequences in the sample. The chain is built from TRBV2 and TRBJ2-7; TRBD1 is a possible D gene (6 bases). The CDR3 sequence is 14 residues long. Germline CDR1 and CDR2: SNHLY and FYNNEI. Trimming left V 2 bases short and J 4 bases short, with 12 bases between. Here the CDR3 DNA reads TGTGCCAGCAGTGAACAGGGGATCTTATACGAGCAGTACTTC. Encoded protein: CASSEQGILYEQYF.

The gene calls are TRBV2 and TRBJ1-5; no firm D call. Germline CDR1 and CDR2: SNHLY and FYNNEI. Trimming pared 4 bases from V and 7 bases from J, leaving 11 bases between. The CDR3 has 13 residues. The CDR3 DNA reads as TGTGCCAGCAGTGGACAAAGGTGGCAGCCCCAGCATTTT. It yields the protein CASSGQRWQPQHF.

The chain couples TRBV2 to TRBJ2-7; 7 bases are a match to TRBD1. The CDR3 is made up of 13 amino acids. V trimming: 5 bases; J trimming: 2 bases; junction bases outside the gene matches: 3. The V gene's germline CDR1 is SNHLY and CDR2 FYNNEI. In DNA, the CDR3 is TGTGCCAGCAGTTCCGACAGGGCCTACGAGCAGTACTTC. The encoded protein is CASSSDRAYEQYF.

This chain joins TRBV7-9 and TRBJ1-1; D possibly corresponds to TRBD1 (5 bases). CDR1 SEHNR and CDR2 FQNEAQ come from the germline V gene (reference sequence). The V and J ends lost 5 bases and 6 bases respectively, with 19 bases between them. The CDR3 is made up of 15 amino acids. Written as DNA, the CDR3 is TGTGCCAGCAGCCCGATGGTGTGGGGGGATGCTGAAGCTTTCTTT. Its translation is CASSPMVWGDAEAFF.

V gene TRBV7-9 combines with J gene TRBJ2-7, with 7 positions matching TRBD1. V lost 4 bases and J lost 4; bases outside the gene matches: 4. Germline CDR1 SEHNR, CDR2 FQNEAQ (reference sequence). The CDR3 covers 13 residues. CDR3 residues: CASSSGQPYEQYF. The CDR3 region has the DNA TGTGCCAGCAGCTCGGGACAGCCTTACGAGCAGTACTTC.